A single sample gave rise to the 7 T cell receptor beta chains below, sequenced in a study of identical twins. Each CDR3 protein gets one entry after TCRdb re-called the 5' RACE reads with MiXCR. The sample holds about 470,000 distinct CDR3 sequences; more than 20% are singletons and the top ten take over 2.5%. These records were also assigned to another study, of T cells expressing NK-cell markers.

The sequenced material came from CD4+ T cells sorted from blood. The receptors shown here come from a young woman in good health.

This clonotype has only one observation. V usage is TRBV6-2 or TRBV6-3 and J usage is TRBJ1-4; 8 nucleotides agree with TRBD1. The CDR3 loop spans 17 amino acids. CDR1 and CDR2 (germline): MNHEY, SVGEGT. Losses at the gene ends were 6 bases for V and 0 bases for J; bases not matched to a gene: 9. The CDR3 loop reads CASSNWDRISTNEKLFF. Here the CDR3 DNA reads TGTGCCAGCAGCAATTGGGACAGGATATCAACTAATGAAAAACTGTTTTTT.

This chain links TRBV9 with TRBJ2-1; the D gene could be TRBD1 or TRBD2 (5 bases each). V lost 2 bases, J lost 7 bases, and 13 bases lay in between. CDR3 length: 14 amino acids. Germline V gene sequence: CDR1 SGDLS, CDR2 YYNGEE. Written as DNA, the CDR3 is TGTGCCAGCAGCGTTGCCCGGGGCAGAAATGAGCAGTTCTTC. As protein: CASSVARGRNEQFF.

The J gene is TRBJ2-7, the V gene TRBV20-1; 7 bases line up with TRBD2. This CDR3 region has 15 residues. CDR1 is DFQATT, CDR2 SNEGSKA, per germline (reference sequence). The J segment lost 2 bases and the V segment lost 6 bases, leaving 13 bases of the junction unmatched. CDR3 in DNA: TGCAGTGCAACCAGGATCAGCGGGAATCCCTACGAGCAGTACTTC. This gives the protein CSATRISGNPYEQYF.

Only a few counts were recorded for this clonotype. V is TRBV10-3 and J is TRBJ2-5; 9 positions match TRBD2. Trimming at V came to 6 bases and at J to 5 bases, leaving 7 bases not matched to a gene. This CDR3 contains 14 residues. Germline V gives CDR1 ENHRY, CDR2 SYGVKD. The CDR3 DNA is TGTGCCATCAGCCCGAGCGGGAGGAGGGAGACCCAGTACTTC. Translation: CAISPSGRRETQYF.

This clonotype was observed a few times. The chain combines TRBV2 with TRBJ2-7, with 8 bases lining up with TRBD2. The length of the CDR3 is 15 residues. CDR1 and CDR2 from the germline V gene are SNHLY and FYNNEI. Trimming removed 6 bases from V and 3 bases from J; junction bases left unmatched: 10. The CDR3 sequence is CASSKTGTRGYEQYF. The CDR3 DNA follows: TGTGCCAGCAGCAAAACCGGGACTAGGGGCTACGAGCAGTACTTC.

The rearrangement joins TRBV3-1 to TRBJ2-2, with 10 bases that match TRBD1. Germline CDR1 reads LGHDT; CDR2 reads YNNKEL (reference sequence). The CDR3 is 16 amino acids. V shed 3 bases, J shed 2 bases, and the junction held 3 bases outside the gene matches. CDR3 in DNA: TGTGCCAGCAGCCATAGGACAGGGGGTAACACCGGGGAGCTGTTTTTT. Protein sequence: CASSHRTGGNTGELFF.

The sample holds a few counts of this clonotype. The CDR3 nucleotides read TGCAGCGTTGACGCCAGGAGGGGCGGGGAGCTGTTTTTT. Its protein product is CSVDARRGGELFF. The V call is TRBV29-1, the J call TRBJ2-2, with D possibly being TRBD2 (6 bases). Trimming left V 3 bases short and J 7 bases short, with 12 bases between. This CDR3 has 13 residues. Per the germline V gene, CDR1 is SQVTM and CDR2 is ANQGSEA.